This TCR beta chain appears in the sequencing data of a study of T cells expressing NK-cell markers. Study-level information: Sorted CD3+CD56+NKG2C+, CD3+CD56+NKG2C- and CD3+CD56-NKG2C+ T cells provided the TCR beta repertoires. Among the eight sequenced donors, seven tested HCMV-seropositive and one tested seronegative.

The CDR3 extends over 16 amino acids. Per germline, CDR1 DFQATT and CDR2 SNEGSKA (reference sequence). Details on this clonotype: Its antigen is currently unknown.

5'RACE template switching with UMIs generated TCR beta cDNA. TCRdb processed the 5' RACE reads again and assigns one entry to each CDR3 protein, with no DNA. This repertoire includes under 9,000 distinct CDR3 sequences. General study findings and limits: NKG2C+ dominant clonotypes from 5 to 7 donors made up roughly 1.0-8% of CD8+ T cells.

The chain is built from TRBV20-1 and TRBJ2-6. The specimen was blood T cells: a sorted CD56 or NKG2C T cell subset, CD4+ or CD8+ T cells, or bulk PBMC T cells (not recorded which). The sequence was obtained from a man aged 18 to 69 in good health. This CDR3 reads CSARETRSSGANVLTF.